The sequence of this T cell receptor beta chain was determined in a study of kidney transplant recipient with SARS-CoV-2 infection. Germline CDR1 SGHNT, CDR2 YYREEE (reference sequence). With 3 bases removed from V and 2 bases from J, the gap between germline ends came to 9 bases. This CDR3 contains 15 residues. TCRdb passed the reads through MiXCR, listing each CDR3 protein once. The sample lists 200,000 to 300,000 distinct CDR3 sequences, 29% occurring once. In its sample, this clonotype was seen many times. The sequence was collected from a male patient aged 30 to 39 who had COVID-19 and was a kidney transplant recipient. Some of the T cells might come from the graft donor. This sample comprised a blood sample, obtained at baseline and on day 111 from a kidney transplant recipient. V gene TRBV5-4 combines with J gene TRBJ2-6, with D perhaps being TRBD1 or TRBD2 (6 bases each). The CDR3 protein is CASSSGATGANVLTF. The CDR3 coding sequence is TGTGCCAGCAGCTCGGGGGCTACTGGGGCCAACGTCCTGACTTTC.